This T cell receptor (beta chain) derives from a study of blood T cells in healthy people across ages. This clonotype was detected a few times. Through a sample-barcoded 5' primer and a J-beta primer mix, a second PCR was run for 7 to 11 cycles. TCRdb itself ran the 5' RACE reads through MiXCR, one entry per CDR3 protein. This table holds 790,000 or so distinct CDR3 sequences, about 46% found once. Trimming removed 0 bases at V and 7 bases at J, with 13 bases between. The germline CDR1 and CDR2 sequences are MGHRA and YSYEKL. There are 15 residues in the CDR3. Isolation per sample recovered at least 6 million PBMCs.

This TCR was sampled from an elderly man in good health. The specimen sequenced was blood. The genes are TRBV4-1 and TRBJ2-1; D is unresolved. The CDR3 reads CASSQDKDPANEQFF. As DNA, the CDR3 is TGCGCCAGCAGCCAAGATAAAGACCCGGCGAATGAGCAGTTCTTC.